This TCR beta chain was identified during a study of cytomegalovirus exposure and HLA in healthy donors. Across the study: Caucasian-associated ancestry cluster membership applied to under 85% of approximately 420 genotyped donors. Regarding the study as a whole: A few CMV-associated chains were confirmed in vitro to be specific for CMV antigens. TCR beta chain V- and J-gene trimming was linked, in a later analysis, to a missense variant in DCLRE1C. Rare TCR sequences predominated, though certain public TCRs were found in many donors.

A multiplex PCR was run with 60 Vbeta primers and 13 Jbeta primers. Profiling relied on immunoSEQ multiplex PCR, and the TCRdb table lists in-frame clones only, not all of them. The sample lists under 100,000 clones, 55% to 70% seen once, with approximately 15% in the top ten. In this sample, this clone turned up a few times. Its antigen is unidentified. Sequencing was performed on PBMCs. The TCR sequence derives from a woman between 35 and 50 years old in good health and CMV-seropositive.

The CDR3 DNA is TGTGCCAGCATTTCAGGGGGAGGTGGAGAGCAGTTCTTC. This encodes CASISGGGGEQFF. The chain combines TRBV5-6 with TRBJ2-1, with D possibly matching TRBD1 (7 bases). Germline V gives CDR1 SGHDT, CDR2 YYEEEE. The CDR3 contains 13 residues. The ends were cut back, 6 bases at V and 10 bases at J, with 17 bases in the middle.